A selection of T cell receptor beta chains follows, all from one sample in a study of cytomegalovirus exposure and HLA in healthy donors. Clones were sequenced by immunoSEQ multiplex PCR, and TCRdb holds only the in-frame ones, with some missing. The sample holds some 110,000 clones; around 80% are singletons and the top ten take roughly 2.5%. The sample was PBMCs. All receptors come from a man in his forties in good health and CMV-seronegative. Both conserved end residues are part of each CDR3. D genes are given only for firm matches. Part of the rows lack a size; the others show once, few, many or a class for expanded clones.

CSVEGTSSSTDTQYF	TGCAGCGTTGAAGGGACATCATCTAGCACAGATACGCAGTATTTT	15	.	once	TRBV29-1	TRBJ2-3
CASSGGEYHEQFF	TGTGCCAGCAGTGGAGGAGAATACCATGAGCAGTTCTTC	13	.	.	TRBV6-1	TRBJ2-1
CASRLSGDTQYF	TGTGCCAGTAGACTCTCAGGGGATACGCAGTATTTT	12	.	few	TRBV19	TRBJ2-3
CASSPSAGMNQPQHF	TGTGCCAGCTCACCGAGCGCGGGGATGAATCAGCCCCAGCATTTT	15	.	few	TRBV18	TRBJ1-5
CASVWDSLNTEAFF	TGTGCCAGCGTTTGGGACAGTTTGAACACTGAAGCTTTCTTT	14	TRBD1	few	TRBV6-1	TRBJ1-1
CATSTVQGAGNTIYF	TGTGCCACCAGCACTGTACAGGGGGCTGGAAACACCATATATTTT	15	TRBD1	few	TRBV15	TRBJ1-3
CASSRSTGGERTGELFF	TGCGCCAGCAGCCGATCGACAGGGGGGGAAAGGACCGGGGAGCTGTTTTTT	17	TRBD1	.	TRBV4-1	TRBJ2-2
CASSQRTGTNEKLFF	TGTGCCAGCAGCCAACGAACAGGGACTAATGAAAAACTGTTTTTT	15	.	.	TRBV4-2	TRBJ1-4
CASSLRDRGGELFF	TGTGCCAGCAGTCTCCGGGACAGGGGAGGAGAGCTGTTTTTT	14	TRBD1	.	TRBV6-1	TRBJ2-2
CASSQDLGRGNQPQHF	TGCGCCAGCAGCCAAGATCTAGGCAGGGGAAATCAGCCCCAGCATTTT	16	.	.	TRBV4-1	TRBJ1-5
CASSVFQGVGGEQYF	TGTGCCAGCAGCGTCTTCCAGGGAGTGGGAGGCGAGCAGTACTTC	15	.	few	TRBV9	TRBJ2-7
CATSRDRSGLNSPLHF	TGTGCCACCAGCAGAGATCGGTCAGGGCTTAATTCACCCCTCCACTTT	16	.	.	TRBV15	TRBJ1-6
CASKARQGAEAFF	TGTGCCAGCAAGGCCAGACAGGGGGCTGAAGCTTTCTTT	13	TRBD1	.	TRBV6-1	TRBJ1-1
CASSSAHRQPQHF	TGTGCCAGCTCCTCAGCGCACCGTCAGCCCCAGCATTTT	13	.	.	TRBV19	TRBJ1-5
CSVEAARANTEAFF	TGCAGCGTTGAAGCGGCCAGGGCGAACACTGAAGCTTTCTTT	14	.	.	TRBV29-1	TRBJ1-1
CASSVTGNTGELFF	TGTGCCAGTAGTGTTACAGGGAACACCGGGGAGCTGTTTTTT	14	.	.	TRBV19	TRBJ2-2
CASSTQFEQGGNQPQHF	TGTGCCAGCAGTACCCAATTCGAACAGGGAGGCAATCAGCCCCAGCATTTT	17	.	.	TRBV2	TRBJ1-5
CASSVRQGSYNEQFF	TGTGCCAGCAGTGTTAGACAGGGGTCTTACAATGAGCAGTTCTTC	15	TRBD1	.	TRBV6-1	TRBJ2-1
CASSPRLAGNTGELFF	TGTGCCAGTAGTCCACGACTAGCGGGGAACACCGGGGAGCTGTTTTTT	16	TRBD2	.	TRBV19	TRBJ2-2
CASSFLQGSDSPLHF	TGCGCCAGCAGCTTTTTACAGGGCAGTGATTCACCCCTCCACTTT	15	.	.	TRBV5-1	TRBJ1-6
CATSRGQDGYTF	TGTGCCACCAGCAGGGGACAAGATGGCTACACCTTC	12	.	.	TRBV15	TRBJ1-2
CASSTPGQGWDEQYF	TGTGCCAGCAGCACACCTGGACAGGGGTGGGACGAGCAGTACTTC	15	TRBD1	.	TRBV7-9	TRBJ2-7
CASSYDRNTEAFF	TGTGCCAGCAGTTACGACAGGAACACTGAAGCTTTCTTT	13	.	.	TRBV6-5	TRBJ1-1
CASRQDIGGASYEQYF	TGTGCCAGCAGACAAGATATAGGGGGCGCCTCCTACGAGCAGTACTTC	16	TRBD1	.	TRBV27	TRBJ2-7
CASSTQQDGNQPQHF	TGTGCCAGTAGTACACAACAGGACGGCAATCAGCCCCAGCATTTT	15	.	.	TRBV19	TRBJ1-5
CASSPRAVGAFYEQYF	TGTGCCAGCTCCCCCCGCGCCGTGGGGGCATTCTACGAGCAGTACTTC	16	.	.	TRBV18	TRBJ2-7
CASSIQGNNQPQHF	TGTGCCAGTAGTATACAGGGGAACAATCAGCCCCAGCATTTT	14	.	few	TRBV19	TRBJ1-5
CASRTSGDYEQYF	TGTGCCAGCCGTACTAGCGGGGACTACGAGCAGTACTTC	13	.	.	TRBV21-1	TRBJ2-7
CASSTGWGLTGDTQYF	TGTGCCAGCAGCACGGGATGGGGTCTAACGGGAGATACGCAGTATTTT	16	.	.	TRBV5-8	TRBJ2-3
CASSPWGTGNQPQHF	TGTGCCAGCAGCCCCTGGGGGACTGGCAATCAGCCCCAGCATTTT	15	.	.	TRBV5-6	TRBJ1-5
CASANDRGTEAFF	TGTGCCAGCGCCAATGACAGGGGCACTGAAGCTTTCTTT	13	TRBD1	.	TRBV5-4	TRBJ1-1
CSVEGATGPHGYTF	TGCAGCGTGGAGGGGGCCACAGGGCCCCATGGCTACACCTTC	14	TRBD1	.	TRBV29-1	TRBJ1-2
CASSPSRDGRNEQFF	TGTGCCAGCTCACCATCGAGGGACGGGAGGAACGAGCAGTTCTTC	15	TRBD2	.	TRBV18	TRBJ2-1